This T cell receptor beta chain was documented in a study of T cells in Graves' hyperthyroidism and ophthalmopathy. Aged 18 to 65, the patients had hyperthyroidism that was newly diagnosed and had lasted under 2 months. Clinical symptoms, serum thyroxine, TRAb, thyroid ultrasound and orbital computed tomography informed diagnoses. V lost 4 bases to trimming and J lost 4 bases, with 18 bases between them. CDR3 length: 16 residues. CDR1 is SGHKS, CDR2 YYEKEE, per germline (reference sequence). TCR beta CDR3 regions were amplified from RNA. The HTBI primer set was used in a first-round RT-PCR of the TCR CDR3. TCRdb re-called the multiplex PCR reads through MiXCR, storing one row per CDR3 protein. Of about 550,000 distinct CDR3 sequences listed, about a fifth are singletons.

The source material was blood. This clonotype was sampled from a man younger than 30 with Graves' hyperthyroidism. J is TRBJ1-5 and V is TRBV5-5; D not certain. CDR3 sequence (DNA): TGTGCCAGCAGCCGTCTTACCGACTCGGGGAATCAGCCCCAGCATTTT. It specifies CASSRLTDSGNQPQHF. The whole variable domain, filled in from reference TRBV5-5 and TRBJ1-5, reads DAGVTQSPTHLIKTRGQQVTLRCSPISGHKSVSWYQQVLGQGPQFIFQYYEKEERGRGNFPDRFSARQFPNYSSELNVNALLLGDSALYLCASSRLTDSGNQPQHFGDGTRLSIL.